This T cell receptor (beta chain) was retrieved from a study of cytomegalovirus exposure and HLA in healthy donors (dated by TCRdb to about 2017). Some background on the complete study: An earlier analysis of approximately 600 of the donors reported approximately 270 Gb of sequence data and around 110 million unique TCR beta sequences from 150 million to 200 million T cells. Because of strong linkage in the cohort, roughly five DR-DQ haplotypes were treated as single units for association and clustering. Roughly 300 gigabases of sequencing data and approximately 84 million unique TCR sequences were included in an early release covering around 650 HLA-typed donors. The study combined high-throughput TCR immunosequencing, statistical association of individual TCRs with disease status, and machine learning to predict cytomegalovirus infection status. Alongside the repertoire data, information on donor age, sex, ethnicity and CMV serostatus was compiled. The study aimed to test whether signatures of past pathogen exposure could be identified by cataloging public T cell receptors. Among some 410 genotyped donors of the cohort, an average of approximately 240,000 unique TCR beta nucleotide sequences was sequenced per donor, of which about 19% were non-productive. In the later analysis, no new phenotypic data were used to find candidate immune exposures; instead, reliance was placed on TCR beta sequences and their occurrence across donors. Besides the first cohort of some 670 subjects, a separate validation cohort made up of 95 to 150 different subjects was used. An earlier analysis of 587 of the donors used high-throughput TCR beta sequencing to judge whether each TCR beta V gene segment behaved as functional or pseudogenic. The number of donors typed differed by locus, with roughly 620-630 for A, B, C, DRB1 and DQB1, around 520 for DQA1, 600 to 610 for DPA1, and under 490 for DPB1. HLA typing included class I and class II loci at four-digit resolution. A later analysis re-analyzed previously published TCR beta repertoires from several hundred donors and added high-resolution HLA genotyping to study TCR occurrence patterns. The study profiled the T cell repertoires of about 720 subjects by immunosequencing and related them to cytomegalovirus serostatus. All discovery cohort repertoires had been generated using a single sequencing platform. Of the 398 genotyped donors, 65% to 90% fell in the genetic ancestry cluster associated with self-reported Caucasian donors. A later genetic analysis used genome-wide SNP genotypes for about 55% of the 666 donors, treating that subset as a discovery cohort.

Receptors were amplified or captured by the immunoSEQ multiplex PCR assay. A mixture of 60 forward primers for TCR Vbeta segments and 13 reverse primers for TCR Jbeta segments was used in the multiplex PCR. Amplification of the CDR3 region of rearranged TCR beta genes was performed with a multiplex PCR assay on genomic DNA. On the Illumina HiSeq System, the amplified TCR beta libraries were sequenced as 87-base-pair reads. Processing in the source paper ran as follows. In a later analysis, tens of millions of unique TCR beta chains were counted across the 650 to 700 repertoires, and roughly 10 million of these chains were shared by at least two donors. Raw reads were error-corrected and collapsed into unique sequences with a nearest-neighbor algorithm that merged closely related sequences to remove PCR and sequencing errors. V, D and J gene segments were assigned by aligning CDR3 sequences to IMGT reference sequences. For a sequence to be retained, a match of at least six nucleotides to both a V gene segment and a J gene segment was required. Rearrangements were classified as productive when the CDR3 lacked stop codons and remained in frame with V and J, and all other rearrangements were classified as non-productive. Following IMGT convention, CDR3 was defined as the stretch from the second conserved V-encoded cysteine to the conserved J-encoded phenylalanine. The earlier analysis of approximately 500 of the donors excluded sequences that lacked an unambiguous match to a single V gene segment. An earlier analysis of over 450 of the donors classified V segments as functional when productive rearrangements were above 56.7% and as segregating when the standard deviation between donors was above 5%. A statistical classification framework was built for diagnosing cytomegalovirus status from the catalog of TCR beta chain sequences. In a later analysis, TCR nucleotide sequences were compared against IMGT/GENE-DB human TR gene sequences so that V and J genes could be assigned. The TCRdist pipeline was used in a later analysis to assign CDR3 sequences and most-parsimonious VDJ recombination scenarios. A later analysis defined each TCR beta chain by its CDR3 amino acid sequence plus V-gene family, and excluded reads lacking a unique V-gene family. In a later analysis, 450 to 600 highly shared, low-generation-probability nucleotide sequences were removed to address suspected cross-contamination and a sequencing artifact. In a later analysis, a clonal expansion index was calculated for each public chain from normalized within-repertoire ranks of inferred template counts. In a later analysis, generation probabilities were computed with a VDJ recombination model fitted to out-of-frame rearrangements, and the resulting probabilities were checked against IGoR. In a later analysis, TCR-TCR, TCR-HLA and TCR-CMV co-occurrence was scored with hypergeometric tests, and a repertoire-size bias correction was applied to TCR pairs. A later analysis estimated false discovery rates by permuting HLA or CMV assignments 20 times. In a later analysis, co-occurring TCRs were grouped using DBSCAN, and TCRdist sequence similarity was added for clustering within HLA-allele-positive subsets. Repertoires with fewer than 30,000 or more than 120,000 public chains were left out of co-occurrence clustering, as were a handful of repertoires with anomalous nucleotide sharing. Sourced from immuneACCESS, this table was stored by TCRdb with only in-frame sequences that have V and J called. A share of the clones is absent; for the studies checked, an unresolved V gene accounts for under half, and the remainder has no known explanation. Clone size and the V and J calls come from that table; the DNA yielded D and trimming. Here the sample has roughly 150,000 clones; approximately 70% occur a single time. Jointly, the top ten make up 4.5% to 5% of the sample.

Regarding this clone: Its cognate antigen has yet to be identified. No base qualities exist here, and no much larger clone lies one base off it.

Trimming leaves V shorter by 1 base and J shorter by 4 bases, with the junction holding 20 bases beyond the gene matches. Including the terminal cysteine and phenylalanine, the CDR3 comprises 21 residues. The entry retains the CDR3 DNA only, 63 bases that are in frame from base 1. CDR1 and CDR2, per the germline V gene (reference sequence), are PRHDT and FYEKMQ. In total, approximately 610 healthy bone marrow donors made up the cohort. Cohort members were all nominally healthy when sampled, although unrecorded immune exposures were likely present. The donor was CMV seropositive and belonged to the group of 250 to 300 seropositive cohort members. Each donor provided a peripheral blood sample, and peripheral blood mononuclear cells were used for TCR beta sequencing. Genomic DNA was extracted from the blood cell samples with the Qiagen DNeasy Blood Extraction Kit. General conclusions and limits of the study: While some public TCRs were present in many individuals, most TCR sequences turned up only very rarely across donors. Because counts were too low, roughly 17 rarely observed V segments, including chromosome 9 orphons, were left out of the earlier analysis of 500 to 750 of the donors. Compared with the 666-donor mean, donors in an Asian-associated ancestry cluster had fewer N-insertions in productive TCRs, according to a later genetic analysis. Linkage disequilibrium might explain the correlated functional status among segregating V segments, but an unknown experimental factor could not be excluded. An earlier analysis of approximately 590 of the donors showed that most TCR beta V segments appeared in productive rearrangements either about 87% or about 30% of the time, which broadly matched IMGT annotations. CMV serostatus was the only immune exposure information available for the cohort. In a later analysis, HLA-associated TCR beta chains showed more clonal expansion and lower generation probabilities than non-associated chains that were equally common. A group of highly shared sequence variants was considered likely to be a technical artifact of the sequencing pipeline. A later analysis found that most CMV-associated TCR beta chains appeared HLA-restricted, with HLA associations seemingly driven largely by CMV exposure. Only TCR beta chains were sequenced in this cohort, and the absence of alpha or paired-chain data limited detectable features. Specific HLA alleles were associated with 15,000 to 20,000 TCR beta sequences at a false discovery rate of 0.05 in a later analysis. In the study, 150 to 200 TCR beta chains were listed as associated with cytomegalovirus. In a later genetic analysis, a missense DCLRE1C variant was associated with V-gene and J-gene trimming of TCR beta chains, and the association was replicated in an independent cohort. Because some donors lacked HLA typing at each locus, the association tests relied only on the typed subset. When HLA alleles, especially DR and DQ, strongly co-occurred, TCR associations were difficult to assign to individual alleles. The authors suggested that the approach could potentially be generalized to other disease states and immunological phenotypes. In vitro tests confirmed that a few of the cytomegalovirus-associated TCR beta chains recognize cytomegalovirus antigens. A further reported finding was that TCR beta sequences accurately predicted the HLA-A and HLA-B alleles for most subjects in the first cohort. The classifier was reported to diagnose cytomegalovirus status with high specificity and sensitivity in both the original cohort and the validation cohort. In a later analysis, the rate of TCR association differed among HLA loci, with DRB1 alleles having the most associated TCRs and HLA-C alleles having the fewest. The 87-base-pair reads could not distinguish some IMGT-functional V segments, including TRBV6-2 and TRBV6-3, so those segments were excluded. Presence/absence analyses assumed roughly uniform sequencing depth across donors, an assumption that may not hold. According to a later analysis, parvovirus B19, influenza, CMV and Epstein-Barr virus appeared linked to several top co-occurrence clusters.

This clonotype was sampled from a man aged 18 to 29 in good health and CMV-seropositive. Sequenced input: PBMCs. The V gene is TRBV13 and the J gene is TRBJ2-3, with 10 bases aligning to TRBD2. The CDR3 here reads CASSLAFSTSGTEGRPDTQYF. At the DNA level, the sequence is TGTGCCAGCAGCTTAGCCTTTTCTACTAGCGGGACTGAGGGCCGGCCAGATACGCAGTATTTT.